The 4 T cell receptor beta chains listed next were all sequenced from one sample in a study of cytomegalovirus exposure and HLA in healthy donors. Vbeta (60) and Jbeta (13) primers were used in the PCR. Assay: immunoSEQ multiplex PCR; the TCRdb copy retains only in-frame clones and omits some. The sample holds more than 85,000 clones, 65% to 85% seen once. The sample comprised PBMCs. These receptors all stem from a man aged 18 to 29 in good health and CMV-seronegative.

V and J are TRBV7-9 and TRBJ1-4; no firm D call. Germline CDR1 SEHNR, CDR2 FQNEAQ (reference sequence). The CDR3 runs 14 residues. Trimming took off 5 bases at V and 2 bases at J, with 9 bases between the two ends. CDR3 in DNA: TGTGCCAGCAGCCTTGGTAGCACTAATGAAAAACTGTTTTTT. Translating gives CASSLGSTNEKLFF. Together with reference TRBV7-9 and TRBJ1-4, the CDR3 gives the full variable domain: DTGVSQNPRHKITKRGQNVTFRCDPISEHNRLYWYRQTLGQGPEFLTYFQNEAQLEKSRLLSDRFSAERPKGSFSTLEIQRTEQGDSAMYLCASSLGSTNEKLFFGSGTQLSVL.

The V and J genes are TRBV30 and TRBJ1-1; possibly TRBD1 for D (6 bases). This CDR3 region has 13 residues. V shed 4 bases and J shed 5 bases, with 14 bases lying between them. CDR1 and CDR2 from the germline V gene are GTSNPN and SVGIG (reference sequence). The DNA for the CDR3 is TGTGCCTGGACCACAGGGCTGGGGACTGAAGCTTTCTTT. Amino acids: CAWTTGLGTEAFF.

DNA of the CDR3: TGTGCCAGTCTTCAACGAGGTGGCTACACCTTC. It encodes CASLQRGGYTF. The chain links TRBV6-1 to TRBJ1-2; D not certain. Germline V gene sequence: CDR1 MNHNS, CDR2 SASEGT. Trimming stripped 9 bases from V and 7 bases from J, with 12 bases between. The CDR3 spans 11 residues.

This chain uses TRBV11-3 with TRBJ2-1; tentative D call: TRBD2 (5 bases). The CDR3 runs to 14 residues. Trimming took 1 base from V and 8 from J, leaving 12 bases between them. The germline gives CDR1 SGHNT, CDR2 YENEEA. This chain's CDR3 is CASSLAPWEHEQFF. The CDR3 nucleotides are TGTGCCAGCAGCTTAGCCCCCTGGGAGCATGAGCAGTTCTTC.